The present T cell receptor (beta chain) was sequenced within a study of blood T cells in healthy people across ages. Donor samples were obtained from healthy Caucasian individuals from Russia, aged roughly 6 to 90. Using a J-beta primer mix together with a sample-barcoded 5' primer, a second PCR was run for roughly 6 to 12 cycles. TCRdb re-called the 5' RACE reads through MiXCR, storing one row per CDR3 protein. The data contain 850,000 or so distinct CDR3 sequences, under 30% of them singletons. Comment on this clonotype: As yet, its antigen is unknown. A much larger clonotype is one base distant, so this may be a read error.

General observations from the study: Naive T cell percentage strongly correlated with TCR beta diversity.

Material for sequencing was blood. The receptor was isolated from an elderly woman in good health.

Here the CDR3 reads CASSLEGAGRASTDTQYF. For the CDR3, the DNA is TGTGCCAGCAGCTTGGAAGGGGCAGGGAGGGCGAGCACAGATACGCAGTATTTT. The V gene is TRBV5-6, the J gene TRBJ2-3; 7 nucleotides line up with TRBD2. This CDR3 has 18 residues. Losses at the gene ends were 0 bases for V and 0 bases for J; bases not matched to a gene: 10. CDR1 SGHDT and CDR2 YYEEEE come from the germline V gene.